The 4 T cell receptor beta chains reported below all come from one sample, sequenced in a study of blood T cell repertoires in COVID-19. Sequenced by immunoSEQ multiplex PCR; TCRdb stores in-frame clones only, minus some. The sample shows nearly 35,000 clones, roughly 85% of them seen only once. The sample comprised peripheral blood. The receptors were sampled from a human donor with acute or convalescent COVID-19. The donor label of this sample is uncertain.

The chain employs TRBV2 and TRBJ1-2; 8 nucleotides align to TRBD1. CDR3 length: 13 residues. V gave up 3 bases and J gave up 7 bases; unmatched junction bases: 4. Looked up from germline, CDR1 is SNHLY and CDR2 is FYNNEI. The CDR3 is CASSDSTGAGYTF. DNA for the CDR3: TGTGCCAGCAGTGATTCGACAGGGGCTGGCTACACCTTC.

This chain connects TRBV4-2 to TRBJ1-5; D may be TRBD1 (5 bases). V lost 3 bases and J 5 bases, leaving 11 bases between the germline ends. CDR3 size: 14 residues. Germline CDR1 and CDR2: LGHNA and YNFKEQ. The chain's CDR3 is CASSQQGGDQPQHF. In DNA form, the CDR3 reads TGTGCCAGCAGCCAGCAGGGAGGGGATCAGCCCCAGCATTTT.

This clone was seen only once. The gene calls are TRBV11-3 and TRBJ2-7; D ambiguous. Trimming stripped 4 bases from V and 7 bases from J, with 8 bases between. CDR3 length: 11 residues. Germline V lookup: CDR1 SGHNT, CDR2 YENEEA. CDR3 nucleotides: TGTGCCAGCAGCTCCACCCGGGAGCAGTACTTC. Translation: CASSSTREQYF. Using reference TRBV11-3 and TRBJ2-7 for the parts outside the CDR3, the full variable domain is EAGVVQSPRYKIIEKKQPVAFWCNPISGHNTLYWYLQNLGQGPELLIRYENEEAVDDSQLPKDRFSAERLKGVDSTLKIQPAELGDSAVYLCASSSTREQYFGPGTRLTVT.

This rearrangement joins TRBV5-4 to TRBJ2-3; 7 bases align to TRBD2. V dropped 4 bases and J dropped 11; count of bases not matched to a gene: 13. Germline V gene data show CDR1 as SGHNT and CDR2 as YYREEE (reference sequence). The length of the CDR3 is 14 residues. DNA of the CDR3: TGTGCCAGCAGCGGCGGACTAGAAGGTGACAAGCAGTATTTT. Its translation: CASSGGLEGDKQYF.